This TCR beta chain is from a study of blood T cell repertoires in COVID-19. Trimming cost V 2 bases and J 2 bases, with 9 bases left between them. This CDR3 is 14 amino acids long. The germline CDR1 and CDR2 sequences are MDHEN and SYDVKM. Assay: immunoSEQ multiplex PCR; the TCRdb copy retains only in-frame clones and omits some. The repertoire includes around 140,000 clones, approximately 90% of them detected once, and around 2.9% sits in the top ten. This clonotype was sampled from a man aged 55 to 70 with active or convalescent COVID-19. The source material was peripheral blood. V gene TRBV28 combines with J gene TRBJ2-5; D is perhaps TRBD2 (6 bases). CDR3 in amino acids: CASSLAGRQETQYF. CDR3 nucleotides: TGTGCCAGCAGTTTAGCGGGGAGACAAGAGACCCAGTACTTC.